These 9 T cell receptor beta chains were sequenced from one sample in a study of blood T cells in healthy people across ages. Primed by a sample-barcoded 5' primer and a J-beta primer mix, a second PCR proceeded for about 7 to 11 cycles. TCRdb ran MiXCR on the 5' RACE reads and lists one entry per CDR3 protein. Found here are 950,000 to 1,200,000 distinct CDR3 sequences, 35% to 40% of them singletons; the top ten hold around 13%. Sequenced input: blood. These receptors came from a man aged 18 to 30 in good health.

To note about this clonotype: A much more abundant neighbour one base away suggests this may be a read error. The V call is TRBV18, the J call TRBJ2-5; 9 bases match TRBD1. Unmatched junction bases numbered 15, after V lost 11 bases and J lost 11 bases. Germline CDR1 KGHSH, CDR2 LQKENI. The CDR3 loop spans 13 amino acids. The CDR3 DNA follows: TGTGCCCGCGCACAACAGGGGGCGGAGGAGCAGTACTTC. Residues: CARAQQGAEEQYF.

This clonotype was observed a few times. The rearrangement uses TRBV5-6 and TRBJ1-1; possible D gene TRBD1, 5 bases. The CDR3 spans 14 residues. The germline V gene encodes CDR1 SGHDT and CDR2 YYEEEE. Trimming shortened V by 7 bases and J by 4 bases, and 17 bases separated the two germline ends. The CDR3, as DNA: TGTGCCAGCGAAATGACGACAGTTCTCACTGAAGCTTTCTTT. As protein: CASEMTTVLTEAFF.

The V gene is TRBV7-8, the J gene TRBJ2-3; TRBD2 is a possible D gene (5 bases). Germline values: CDR1 SGHVS, CDR2 FQNEAQ. Trimming took 8 bases from V and 6 from J, leaving 12 bases between them. The CDR3 length is 12 residues. CDR3 coding DNA: TGTGCCAGCGTCCGGGCGGGTGATACGCAGTATTTT. It yields the protein CASVRAGDTQYF.

There are a few counts of this clonotype. The chain combines TRBV7-6 with TRBJ2-1; 9 positions agree with TRBD1. The CDR3 totals 15 residues. Germline V CDR1 and CDR2: SGHVS, FNYEAQ. Trimming removed 6 bases from V and 2 bases from J; junction bases left unmatched: 5. The CDR3 sequence is CASRLTGGAYNEQFF. The CDR3 nucleotides are TGTGCCAGCAGGCTAACAGGGGGCGCCTACAATGAGCAGTTCTTC.

A few counts support this clonotype. This chain uses TRBV12-3 or TRBV12-4 with TRBJ1-5; D is unclear. V lost 2 bases and J 4 bases, leaving 12 bases between the germline ends. The CDR3 is 15 amino acids. The CDR3 DNA sequence: TGTGCCAGCAGTTTACCGGCCCAGAGGAATCAGCCCCAGCATTTT. Residues: CASSLPAQRNQPQHF.

This clonotype appeared once. The rearrangement links TRBV27 to TRBJ2-5, with no clear D. Germline CDR1 and CDR2: MNHEY and SMNVEV (reference sequence). The CDR3 is made up of 14 amino acids. Trimming cost V 0 bases and J 2 bases, with 7 bases left between them. Written as DNA, the CDR3 is TGTGCCAGCAGTTTATCTAGCCGACAAGAGACCCAGTACTTC. This sequence encodes CASSLSSRQETQYF.

In this sample, this clonotype turned up many times. V usage is TRBV7-2 and J usage is TRBJ2-3; D call uncertain. Trimming removed 1 base from V and 0 bases from J, with 5 bases in between. This CDR3 comprises 14 residues. Germline CDR1 and CDR2: SGHTA and FQGNSA. Here the CDR3 reads CASSLGISTDTQYF. CDR3 sequence (DNA): TGTGCCAGCAGCTTAGGGATAAGCACAGATACGCAGTATTTT.

This clonotype was seen more than once but under ten times. V is TRBV24-1 and J is TRBJ2-5, with 7 bases matching TRBD1. The ends lost 7 bases at V and 2 bases at J; junction bases unmatched: 3. The CDR3 covers 13 residues. Germline V gene sequence: CDR1 KGHDR, CDR2 SFDVKD. The CDR3 loop is CATSRQGQETQYF. As DNA, the CDR3 is TGTGCCACCAGCAGACAGGGACAAGAGACCCAGTACTTC.

The V call is TRBV6-2 or TRBV6-3, the J call TRBJ2-1; no definite D call. This CDR3 has 17 amino acids. V was pared by 4 bases and J by 4 bases, with 20 bases between. CDR1 and CDR2 from the germline V gene are MNHEY and SVGEGT. In nucleotides, the CDR3 is TGTGCCAGCAGTTCTCCAAGGCAGGACCTCCCATACAATGAGCAGTTCTTC. Translated: CASSSPRQDLPYNEQFF.